These T cell receptor beta chains were read from a single sample in a study of control samples from healthy donors and cancer patients. Libraries were prepared by immunoSEQ multiplex PCR; TCRdb keeps only in-frame clonotypes and omits some of them. The data hold fewer than 200,000 clones, with roughly 93% observed a single time. Specimen: blood. These receptors all come from a woman aged 60-70 years in good health. Both conserved end residues are part of each CDR3.

cdr3_aa	j_call	v_call
CASRMEGARRNSPLHF	TRBJ1-6	TRBV2
CASSRTGRDIQYF	TRBJ2-4	TRBV6-4
CATRELFF	TRBJ2-2	TRBV10-1
CASSLAAGSNQPQHF	TRBJ1-5	TRBV27
CASRPTANTEAFF	TRBJ1-1	TRBV6-6
CATSPLRVPYEQYF	TRBJ2-7	TRBV15
CASTAPGTGLFREQYF	TRBJ2-7	TRBV19
CASSQDGSAGNGGELFF	TRBJ2-2	TRBV3-1/TRBV3-2
CAISGLPEGGRNDGYTF	TRBJ1-2	TRBV10-3
CASSLDGQGSNQPQHF	TRBJ1-5	TRBV5-1
CASSFEQGAGYTF	TRBJ1-2	TRBV6-6
CATSKDRGVTEAFF	TRBJ1-1	TRBV15
CASSSGWRDTQYF	TRBJ2-3	TRBV12-3/TRBV12-4
CATSRDRGREMQYF	TRBJ2-7	TRBV15
CSVQVDQGRYGYTF	TRBJ1-2	TRBV29-1
CASSAEGTGYGYTF	TRBJ1-2	TRBV9
CASNPPWSRSTDTQYF	TRBJ2-3	TRBV19
CASSLDRGDNSPLHF	TRBJ1-6	TRBV7-8
CASSLSLSGTGGLGYTF	TRBJ1-2	TRBV28
CASSPLSGKPEQYF	TRBJ2-7	TRBV27
CASSLEGWGAVNTEAFF	TRBJ1-1	TRBV13
CASSYKDPTYEQYF	TRBJ2-7	TRBV6-5
CASSLVLRGRGTNEKLFF	TRBJ1-4	TRBV5-1
CASSASMNTEAFF	TRBJ1-1	TRBV9
CASSWGAQGPGEKLFF	TRBJ1-4	TRBV5-1
CASSQDVLGGSYYGYTF	TRBJ1-2	TRBV4-3
CASSLRGLNNSPLHF	TRBJ1-6	TRBV5-4
CASSFTLAGGQSSYEQYF	TRBJ2-7	TRBV7-2
CASSQVRQGNEKLFF	TRBJ1-4	TRBV3-1/TRBV3-2
CASSVDFRGGDTQYF	TRBJ2-3	TRBV9
CASSERTYNEQFF	TRBJ2-1	TRBV2
CSVERGEDNEQFF	TRBJ2-1	TRBV29-1
CASSPGQTNQPQHF	TRBJ1-5	TRBV18
CASSFGTANTGELFF	TRBJ2-2	TRBV5-1
CASRSTAENTEAFF	TRBJ1-1	TRBV3-1/TRBV3-2
CASSILDRGTEAFF	TRBJ1-1	TRBV19
CASSQDGFATNEKLFF	TRBJ1-4	TRBV3-1/TRBV3-2
CASSYSRGYPGELFF	TRBJ2-2	TRBV6-2/TRBV6-3
CASSQAGTSASGFQETQYF	TRBJ2-5	TRBV4-2
CASRTGTSGGQLIQETQYF	TRBJ2-5	TRBV11-2
CASSHAYENSGNTIYF	TRBJ1-3	TRBV4-3
CASSLGRDTEAFF	TRBJ1-1	TRBV27
CASSRDAGPWTRGNQPQHF	TRBJ1-5	TRBV14
CASSVTGDAEAFF	TRBJ1-1	TRBV9
CASSQDWRQQNTEAFF	TRBJ1-1	TRBV4-3
CASSQSGSSYNSPLHF	TRBJ1-6	TRBV3-1/TRBV3-2
CASSFPNTEAFF	TRBJ1-1	TRBV12-3/TRBV12-4
CASRSGTSTDTQYF	TRBJ2-3	TRBV19